This paragraph covers one TCR beta chain sequence. TCR beta cDNA libraries included unique molecular identifiers. Using its own MiXCR run on the PCR reads, TCRdb lists one record per CDR3 protein. The sample has approximately 730,000 distinct CDR3 sequences, about half seen once. The sample belongs to a study of post-analysis software for immune sequencing data. This clonotype was sampled from a girl aged 10-17 years with multiple sclerosis. Sequenced input: blood.

The CDR3 nucleotides are TGCGCCAGCAGCCAAACAACAACCATAGGGAGGGAGACCCAGTACTTC. It translates to CASSQTTTIGRETQYF. This chain connects TRBV4-3 to TRBJ2-4, with D perhaps TRBD2 (6 bases). The J call may be wrong; the DNA end is better matched by TRBJ2-5. The CDR3 covers 16 residues. The germline V gene has CDR1 LGHNA and CDR2 YSLEER.